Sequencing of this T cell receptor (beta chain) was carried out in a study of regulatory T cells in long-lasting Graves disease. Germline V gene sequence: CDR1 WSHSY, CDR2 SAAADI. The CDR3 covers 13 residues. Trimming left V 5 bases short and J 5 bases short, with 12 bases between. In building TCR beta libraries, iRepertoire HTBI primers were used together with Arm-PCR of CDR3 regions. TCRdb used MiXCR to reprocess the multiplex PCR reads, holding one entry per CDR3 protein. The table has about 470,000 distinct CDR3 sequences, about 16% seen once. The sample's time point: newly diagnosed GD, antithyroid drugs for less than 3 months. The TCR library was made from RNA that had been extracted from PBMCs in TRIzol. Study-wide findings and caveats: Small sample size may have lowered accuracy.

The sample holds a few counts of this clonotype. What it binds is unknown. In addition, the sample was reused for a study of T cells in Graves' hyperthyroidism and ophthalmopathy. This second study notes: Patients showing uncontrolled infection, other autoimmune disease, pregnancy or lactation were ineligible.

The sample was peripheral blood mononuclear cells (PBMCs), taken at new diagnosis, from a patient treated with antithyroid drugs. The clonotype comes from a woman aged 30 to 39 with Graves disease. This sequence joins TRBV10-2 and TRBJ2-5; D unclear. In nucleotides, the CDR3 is TGCGCCAGCAGTAAAAGTCGTAGGGAGACCCAGTACTTC. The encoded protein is CASSKSRRETQYF.